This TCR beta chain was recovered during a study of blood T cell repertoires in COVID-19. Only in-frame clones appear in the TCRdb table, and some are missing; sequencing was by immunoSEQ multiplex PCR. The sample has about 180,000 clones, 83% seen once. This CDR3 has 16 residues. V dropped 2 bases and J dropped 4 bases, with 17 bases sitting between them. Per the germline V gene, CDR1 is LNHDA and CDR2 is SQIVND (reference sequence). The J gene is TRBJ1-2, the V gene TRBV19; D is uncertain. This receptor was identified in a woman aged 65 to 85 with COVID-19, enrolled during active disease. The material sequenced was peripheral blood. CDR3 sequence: CASSIISSGLTYGYTF. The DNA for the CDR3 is TGTGCCAGTAGTATAATATCGAGTGGGCTGACCTATGGCTACACCTTC.